These T cell receptor beta chains were read from a single sample in a study of blood T cell repertoires in COVID-19. Clones were sequenced by immunoSEQ multiplex PCR, and TCRdb holds only the in-frame ones, with some missing. The sample carries about 120,000 clones, around 90% recorded once. The sample was peripheral blood. These receptors originate from a woman in her fifties or sixties with COVID-19, enrolled during active disease. Each CDR3 is given with its conserved first and last residue. A D gene is named only where the DNA matches it firmly. Clone size is given for some rows only: seen once, a few or many times, or a class if the clone is expanded.

v_gene: TRBV29-1; d_gene: -; j_gene: TRBJ1-2; abundance: once; CDR3aa: CSVEIQTNYGYTF; CDR3nt: TGCAGCGTTGAAATACAGACGAACTATGGCTACACCTTC
v_gene: TRBV3-1/TRBV3-2; d_gene: TRBD2; j_gene: TRBJ2-2; abundance: -; CDR3aa: CASSQVSSDFGGGNTGELFF; CDR3nt: TGTGCCAGCAGCCAAGTGAGTTCGGACTTTGGCGGGGGTAACACCGGGGAGCTGTTTTTT
v_gene: TRBV18; d_gene: -; j_gene: TRBJ2-1; abundance: few; CDR3aa: CASSPISTHNEQFF; CDR3nt: TGTGCCAGCTCACCAATAAGTACACACAATGAGCAGTTCTTC
v_gene: TRBV28; d_gene: -; j_gene: TRBJ2-7; abundance: few; CDR3aa: CASSYTGYEQYF; CDR3nt: TGTGCCAGCAGTTATACGGGGTACGAGCAGTACTTC
v_gene: TRBV7-2; d_gene: -; j_gene: TRBJ1-5; abundance: -; CDR3aa: CASSQSTGYQPQHF; CDR3nt: TGTGCCAGCAGCCAAAGCACGGGGTATCAGCCCCAGCATTTT
v_gene: TRBV4-3; d_gene: -; j_gene: TRBJ2-6; abundance: -; CDR3aa: CASSQDLGSSPGANVLTF; CDR3nt: TGCGCCAGCAGCCAAGATCTGGGCTCAAGCCCCGGGGCCAACGTCCTGACTTTC
v_gene: TRBV11-3; d_gene: -; j_gene: TRBJ2-3; abundance: -; CDR3aa: CASSLGGSGTDTQYF; CDR3nt: TGTGCCAGCAGCTTAGGCGGGTCTGGGACAGATACGCAGTATTTT
v_gene: TRBV21-1; d_gene: -; j_gene: TRBJ2-6; abundance: -; CDR3aa: CASPPQVTGANVLTF; CDR3nt: TGTGCCAGCCCCCCGCAGGTCACTGGGGCCAACGTCCTGACTTTC
v_gene: TRBV6-1; d_gene: -; j_gene: TRBJ2-2; abundance: -; CDR3aa: CASSESQLYTGELFF; CDR3nt: TGTGCCAGCAGTGAAAGCCAACTATATACCGGGGAGCTGTTTTTT
v_gene: TRBV3-1/TRBV3-2; d_gene: TRBD1; j_gene: TRBJ1-6; abundance: once; CDR3aa: CASNRQDRVSPLHF; CDR3nt: TGTGCCAGCAACAGACAGGACAGGGTGTCACCCCTCCACTTT